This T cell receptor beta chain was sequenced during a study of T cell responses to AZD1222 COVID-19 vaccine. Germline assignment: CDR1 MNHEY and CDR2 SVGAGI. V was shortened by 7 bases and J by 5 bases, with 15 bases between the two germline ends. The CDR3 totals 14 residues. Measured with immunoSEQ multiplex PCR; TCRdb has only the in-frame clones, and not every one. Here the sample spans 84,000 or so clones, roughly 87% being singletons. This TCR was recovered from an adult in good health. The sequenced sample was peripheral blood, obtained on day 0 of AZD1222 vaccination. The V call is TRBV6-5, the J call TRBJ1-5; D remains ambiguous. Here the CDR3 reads CASTLGVGYQPQHF. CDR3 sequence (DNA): TGTGCCAGCACCCTGGGTGTGGGGTATCAGCCCCAGCATTTT.